The 11 T cell receptor beta chains presented below share a single source sample, sequenced in a study of CDR3 diversity in severe acne. TCRdb re-called the PCR reads through MiXCR, storing one row per CDR3 protein. The sample has over 85,000 distinct CDR3 sequences, about half seen once. What was sequenced was blood. The receptors here all came from a male donor with acne.

This clonotype was observed at least ten times. The chain combines TRBV20-1 with TRBJ1-5; no firm D call. Trimming cost V 2 bases and J 7 bases, with 12 bases left between them. The germline V gene encodes CDR1 DFQATT and CDR2 SNEGSKA (reference sequence). This CDR3 region has 13 residues. The CDR3 coding sequence is TGCAGTGCTAGAAAGCCCTACGAGCAGCCCCAGCATTTT. Translated: CSARKPYEQPQHF.

CDR3 in DNA: TGTGCCAGCAGCTTGCCTCCGGGACAGGGGACTTCACCCCTCCACTTT. It is translated as CASSLPPGQGTSPLHF. V gene TRBV5-4 combines with J gene TRBJ1-6; 10 nucleotides align to TRBD1. CDR1 and CDR2 from the germline V gene are SGHNT and YYREEE (reference sequence). This CDR3 spans 16 amino acids. With 1 base clipped from V and 9 bases from J, the junction kept 7 bases outside the gene matches.

The gene calls are TRBV29-1 and TRBJ2-5; a possible D gene is TRBD1 (8 bases). The CDR3 totals 21 residues. The V end lost 2 bases, the J end lost 5 bases, and 36 bases lay between the germline ends. Germline V CDR1 and CDR2: SQVTM, ANQGSEA. CDR3 sequence (DNA): TGCAGCGTTGAACGCCCCCTTACGACAGGGGAGGGCCCCTTTAGGATTGAGACCCAGTACTTC. This gives the protein CSVERPLTTGEGPFRIETQYF.

The chain joins TRBV12-3 or TRBV12-4 to TRBJ2-5, with TRBD1 matching over 7 bases. Trimming removed 6 bases from V and 4 bases from J; junction bases left unmatched: 2. The CDR3 spans 12 residues. CDR3 sequence reads: CASRTGSETQYF. The CDR3 coding sequence is TGTGCCAGCAGGACAGGGTCAGAGACCCAGTACTTC.

This clonotype came up many times. The J gene is TRBJ1-6, the V gene TRBV10-2; D is possibly TRBD1 (6 bases). Trimming stripped 5 bases from V and 8 bases from J, with 10 bases between. This CDR3 is 13 amino acids long. Germline V lookup: CDR1 WSHSY, CDR2 SAAADI. This CDR3 is CASSRRTDSPLHF. In DNA form, the CDR3 reads TGCGCCAGCAGTCGCCGGACAGATTCACCCCTCCACTTT.

In this sample, this clonotype turned up many times. The V gene is TRBV4-1, the J gene TRBJ1-6; 11 nucleotides line up with TRBD1. The junction had 10 bases not matched to a gene; V was cut back by 0 bases and J by 9 bases. Germline assignment: CDR1 MGHRA and CDR2 YSYEKL. This CDR3 region has 18 residues. CDR3 bases: TGCGCCAGCAGCCAAGATTTGGGACAGGGGGTTTTATTTTCACCCCTCCACTTT. This encodes CASSQDLGQGVLFSPLHF.

This clonotype appeared many times. The V call is TRBV12-3 or TRBV12-4, the J call TRBJ2-5; D gene unclear. The CDR3 extends over 14 amino acids. V was shortened by 2 bases and J by 2 bases, with 9 bases between the two germline ends. CDR3 amino acids: CASSLPETQETQYF. Here the CDR3 DNA reads TGTGCCAGCAGTTTACCAGAAACACAAGAGACCCAGTACTTC.

About this clonotype itself: One base away lies a much larger clone, so this may be a sequencing read error. V usage is TRBV7-9 and J usage is TRBJ1-4, with D perhaps TRBD1 (5 bases). The germline gives CDR1 SEHNR, CDR2 FQNEAQ (reference sequence). The CDR3 sequence is 14 residues long. This CDR3 reads CASSLMAGRSQLLF. The CDR3 region has the DNA TGTGCCAGCAGCTTAATGGCAGGGCGGTCTCAATTGCTTTTT. Full variable domain (rest looked up from reference TRBV7-9 and TRBJ1-4): DTGVSQNPRHKITKRGQNVTFRCDPISEHNRLYWYRQTLGQGPEFLTYFQNEAQLEKSRLLSDRFSAERPKGSFSTLEIQRTEQGDSAMYLCASSLMAGRSQLLFGSGTQLSVL.

The rearrangement joins TRBV5-4 to TRBJ2-1; D might be TRBD1 or TRBD2, each matching 9 bases. In germline, CDR1 is SGHNT, CDR2 YYREEE (reference sequence). Deletions cut 0 bases from V and 4 bases from J, with 29 bases between. The CDR3 extends over 21 amino acids. CDR3 nucleotide sequence: TGTGCCAGCAGCTTGGGACAGGGGGGTTCTAGTTGGCTAGCGGGGTACAATGAGCAGTTCTTC. This codes for CASSLGQGGSSWLAGYNEQFF. Combining the CDR3 with reference TRBV5-4 and TRBJ2-1 gives the whole variable domain ETGVTQSPTHLIKTRGQQVTLRCSSQSGHNTVSWYQQALGQGPQFIFQYYREEENGRGNFPPRFSGLQFPNYSSELNVNALELDDSALYLCASSLGQGGSSWLAGYNEQFFGPGTRLTVL.

As to this clonotype: A read error may be the cause here, since a much bigger clone is one base away. The chain recombines TRBV5-1 with TRBJ2-3, with D possibly matching TRBD2 (6 bases). The length of the CDR3 is 13 residues. Germline V gives CDR1 SGHRS, CDR2 YFSETQ. CDR3 protein: CASSPGSTDTRYF. The CDR3 region has the DNA TGCGCCAGCAGCCCCGGGAGCACAGATACGCGGTATTTT.

The chain couples TRBV29-1 to TRBJ2-7; no reliable D call. Between the trimmed V and J ends, which lost 5 bases and 2 bases, there was a span of 16 bases. CDR1 and CDR2 from the germline V gene are SQVTM and ANQGSEA. This CDR3 is 14 amino acids long. The CDR3 sequence is CSVYVAKDPYEQYF. CDR3 coding DNA: TGCAGCGTTTACGTTGCAAAGGACCCCTACGAGCAGTACTTC.